This TCR beta chain was captured by sequencing in a study of blood T cells in healthy people across ages. Broader study findings: Older age went with lower TCR beta diversity per million T cells, in a roughly linear way.

This CDR3 has 18 amino acids. This clonotype was seen more than once but under ten times. No antigen is known for it. Donors ranged from roughly 6 to 100 years old and were healthy Caucasians in Russia. The authors ran a second PCR of 7 to 11 cycles using a sample-barcoded 5' primer and a J-beta primer mix. Per sample, CDR3-containing paired-end reads numbered at least 2.5 million. TCRdb independently ran MiXCR on the 5' RACE reads; one entry per CDR3 protein. The sample records about a million distinct CDR3 sequences, about 51% being singletons. The gene calls are TRBV12-3 or TRBV12-4 and TRBJ2-5; 7 bases are shared with TRBD2. The end of the DNA aligns better with TRBJ2-7, so the J call may be wrong. The sequence was collected from a woman aged 55-69 years in good health. Sequencing was done on a sample of blood. The CDR3 loop is CASSLKASGLYDPSEQYF. The CDR3 DNA follows: TGTGCCAGCAGTTTAAAAGCTAGCGGACTATACGACCCATCCGAGCAGTACTTC.